The TCR beta chain described here comes from a study of blood T cell repertoires in COVID-19. Turning to the study itself: PBMCs, B-cell-depleted T cells, or T cells were the source of the cDNA or gDNA that made up the material.

Study processing details: Reference gene primer amplification in the assay estimated nucleated cell counts. The table came from immunoSEQ multiplex PCR; TCRdb's copy has only in-frame clones and leaves some out. V, J and clone size were drawn from that table, and D and trimming were deduced from the DNA. The table includes about 220,000 clones, approximately 86% detected once. Germline V gene sequence: CDR1 MNHEY, CDR2 SMNVEV (reference sequence). Unmatched junction bases numbered 9, after V lost 5 bases and J lost 0 bases. This CDR3 is 18 amino acids long. The chain carries TRBV27 and TRBJ2-3, with TRBD2 identical over 12 bases. This clonotype was sampled from a woman older than 75 with acute or convalescent COVID-19. Material for sequencing was peripheral blood. CDR3 loop: CASSRGLAGSGSTDTQYF. CDR3 nucleotide sequence: TGTGCCAGCAGTCGCGGACTAGCGGGGAGTGGGAGCACAGATACGCAGTATTTT.